The clone carrying this T cell receptor (beta chain) turned up a few times. The data were taken from a study of beta chain features in type 1 diabetes. The CDR3 contains 16 residues. V lost 3 bases and J lost 0, with 12 bases in between. The germline gives CDR1 LNHNV, CDR2 YYDKDF (reference sequence). The sequenced template was cDNA made from the entire isolated RNA. Method: immunoSEQ multiplex PCR; TCRdb's copy keeps in-frame clones and lacks some. The sample lists roughly 450,000 clones; around 14% were seen once. Sorting based on CD45RO/CCR7/CD25/CD127/CD95/CD27 separated CD4+ naive, central memory, regulatory and stem cell-like memory cells.

Sequenced input: naive CD4+ T cells from blood. The rearrangement links TRBV15 to TRBJ2-4; D call uncertain. This clonotype was obtained from a man aged 30-40 years in good health. CDR3 in amino acids: CATSSQVALAKNIQYF. CDR3 sequence (DNA): TGTGCCACCAGCAGTCAGGTCGCACTAGCCAAAAACATTCAGTACTTC.